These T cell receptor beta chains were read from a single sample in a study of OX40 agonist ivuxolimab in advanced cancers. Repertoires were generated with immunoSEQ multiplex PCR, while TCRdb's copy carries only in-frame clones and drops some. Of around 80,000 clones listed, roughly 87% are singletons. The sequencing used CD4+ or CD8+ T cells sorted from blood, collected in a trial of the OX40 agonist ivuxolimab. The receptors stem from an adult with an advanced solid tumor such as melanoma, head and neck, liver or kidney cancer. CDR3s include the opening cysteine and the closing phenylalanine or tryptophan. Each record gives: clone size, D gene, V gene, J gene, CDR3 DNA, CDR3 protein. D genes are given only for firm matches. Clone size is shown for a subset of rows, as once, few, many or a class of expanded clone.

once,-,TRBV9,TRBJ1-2,TGTGCCAGCAGCCCTCGTATTGGGGATGGCTACACCTTC,CASSPRIGDGYTF
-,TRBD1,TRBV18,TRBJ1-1,TGTGCCAGCTCACGGACAGGGGGCACTGAAGCTTTCTTT,CASSRTGGTEAFF
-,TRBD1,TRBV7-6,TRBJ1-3,TGTGCCAGCAGCCGCTTCGGACAGGGCTCTGGAAACACCATATATTTT,CASSRFGQGSGNTIYF
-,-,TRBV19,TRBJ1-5,TGTGCCGCTTCAGGGTTTGGAAGTCAGCCCCAGCATTTT,CAASGFGSQPQHF
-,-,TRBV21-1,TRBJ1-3,TGTGCCAGCGCCACAGGGGCCCGAAAGGGAAACACCATATATTTT,CASATGARKGNTIYF
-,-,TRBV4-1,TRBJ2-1,TGCGCCAGCAGGCAAGAAGGGAGTATCGATGAGCAGTTCTTC,CASRQEGSIDEQFF
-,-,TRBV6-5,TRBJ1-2,TGTGCCAGCAGTTACCCGGGGGGTAACTATGGCTACACCTTC,CASSYPGGNYGYTF
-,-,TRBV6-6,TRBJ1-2,TGTGCCAGCAGTGCCCCCGGGGTGGGATATGGCTACACCTTC,CASSAPGVGYGYTF
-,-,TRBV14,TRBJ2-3,TGTGCCAGCAGCCAAGATGGTGTGGGGTTCCGCCGGGATACGCAGTATTTT,CASSQDGVGFRRDTQYF
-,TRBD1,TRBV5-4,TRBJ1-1,TGTGCCAGCACGACACAGGGGGTCACTGAAGCTTTCTTT,CASTTQGVTEAFF
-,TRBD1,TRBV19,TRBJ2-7,TGTGCCAGTAGTCCGATTGGGGCAGGGGGCTACGTGAGAGAGCAGTACTTC,CASSPIGAGGYVREQYF
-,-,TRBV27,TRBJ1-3,TGTGCCAGCAGCCCTGACAGGTTCTCTGGAAACACCATATATTTT,CASSPDRFSGNTIYF
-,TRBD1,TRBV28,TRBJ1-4,TGTGCCAGCAGTTTATCCTACAGGGGGCGGGAAAAACTGTTTTTT,CASSLSYRGREKLFF
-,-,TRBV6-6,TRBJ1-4,TGTGCCAGCACTTCTCGGGGGGGATCTAATGAAAAACTGTTTTTT,CASTSRGGSNEKLFF
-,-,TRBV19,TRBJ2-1,TGTGCCAGTAGTATAGGAAGTGAGCAGTTCTTC,CASSIGSEQFF